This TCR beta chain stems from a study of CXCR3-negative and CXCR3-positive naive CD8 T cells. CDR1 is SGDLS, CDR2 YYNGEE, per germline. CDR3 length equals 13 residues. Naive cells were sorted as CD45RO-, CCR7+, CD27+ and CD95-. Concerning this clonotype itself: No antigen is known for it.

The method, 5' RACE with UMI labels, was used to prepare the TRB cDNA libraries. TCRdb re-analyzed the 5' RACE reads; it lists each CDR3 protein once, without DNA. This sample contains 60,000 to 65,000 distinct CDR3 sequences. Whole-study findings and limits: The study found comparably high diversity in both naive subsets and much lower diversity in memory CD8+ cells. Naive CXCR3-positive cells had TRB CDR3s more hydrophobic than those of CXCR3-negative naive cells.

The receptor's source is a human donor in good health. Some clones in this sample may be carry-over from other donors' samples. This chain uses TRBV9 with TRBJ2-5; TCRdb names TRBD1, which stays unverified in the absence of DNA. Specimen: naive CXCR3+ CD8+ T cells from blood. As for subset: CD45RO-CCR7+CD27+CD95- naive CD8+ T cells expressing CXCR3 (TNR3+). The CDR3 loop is CASRDSHQETQYF.